This T cell receptor beta chain originates from a study of blood T cell repertoires in COVID-19. As handled by the study authors: The assay estimated nucleated cells by amplifying reference gene primers. TCRdb's table, derived via immunoSEQ multiplex PCR, lists solely in-frame clones and lacks some. V and J calls and clone size are copied from that table; D and trimming were computed from the DNA. The sample carries more than 95,000 clones, more than 85% recorded once. The CDR3 runs 14 residues. With V trimmed by 6 bases and J by 6 bases, 9 bases remained unmatched. Per germline, CDR1 MNHEY and CDR2 SMNVEV (reference sequence).

The chain uses TRBV27 and TRBJ2-7; 9 nucleotides agree with TRBD2. The source of this sequence is a human donor in a cohort sampled during active COVID-19. The source material was peripheral blood. The CDR3 region is CASRDSGSLGEQYF. As DNA, the CDR3 is TGTGCCAGCAGGGATAGCGGGAGCCTGGGCGAGCAGTACTTC.